This record looks at one T cell receptor beta chain sequence and its context. Authors' processing steps: How many nucleated cells were present was estimated from reference gene primer amplification. Sequencing used immunoSEQ multiplex PCR; TCRdb keeps in-frame clones, though not all of them. V, J and clone size are those of that table, while D and trimming were read from the DNA. This sample has over 200,000 clones; about 90% occur once, and the top ten carry less than 4%. This CDR3 region has 13 residues. The V gene's germline CDR1 is MNHEY and CDR2 SVGAGI. J was trimmed by 3 bases and V by 6 bases; bases with no gene match: 1. This record belongs to a study of blood T cell repertoires in COVID-19. For the study at large: Samples of COVID-19 (acute and convalescent) were obtained from the United States, Italy and Spain. PBMCs, B-cell-depleted T cells, or T cells provided the cDNA or gDNA that made up the material.

Participant age was about 18 to 100 years, and participants resided in fewer than 30 US areas. The sample taken for sequencing was PBMCs or T cells enriched from blood (not recorded which). The rearrangement joins TRBV6-5 to TRBJ2-5; TRBD1 aligns across 10 bases. The clonotype comes from a woman between 25 and 40 years old with acute COVID-19. The CDR3 reads CASRDRGEETQYF. CDR3 in DNA: TGTGCCAGCAGGGACAGGGGGGAAGAGACCCAGTACTTC.